This paragraph reports one T cell receptor (beta chain). The antigen is unknown. The data stem from a study of cytomegalovirus exposure and HLA in healthy donors. Study findings and constraints: Researchers reported that a few CMV-associated chains were confirmed in vitro as CMV antigen-specific.

The PCR used 60 Vbeta and 13 Jbeta primers. Using immunoSEQ multiplex PCR, the repertoire was profiled, and TCRdb retains in-frame clones only, with some absent. The sample contains approximately 160,000 clones, under 85% of which appear only once. Trimming cost V 7 bases and J 0 bases, with 16 bases left between them. Germline CDR1 SQVTM, CDR2 ANQGSEA. This CDR3 has 15 amino acids. The material sequenced was PBMCs. This chain joins TRBV29-1 and TRBJ2-1; a possible D gene is TRBD1 (8 bases). The TCR sequence derives from a woman aged 25 to 39 in good health and CMV-seronegative. The CDR3, as DNA: TGCAGCGGGGGGGGGACAGGAAGCTCCTACAATGAGCAGTTCTTC. Amino acid sequence: CSGGGTGSSYNEQFF.